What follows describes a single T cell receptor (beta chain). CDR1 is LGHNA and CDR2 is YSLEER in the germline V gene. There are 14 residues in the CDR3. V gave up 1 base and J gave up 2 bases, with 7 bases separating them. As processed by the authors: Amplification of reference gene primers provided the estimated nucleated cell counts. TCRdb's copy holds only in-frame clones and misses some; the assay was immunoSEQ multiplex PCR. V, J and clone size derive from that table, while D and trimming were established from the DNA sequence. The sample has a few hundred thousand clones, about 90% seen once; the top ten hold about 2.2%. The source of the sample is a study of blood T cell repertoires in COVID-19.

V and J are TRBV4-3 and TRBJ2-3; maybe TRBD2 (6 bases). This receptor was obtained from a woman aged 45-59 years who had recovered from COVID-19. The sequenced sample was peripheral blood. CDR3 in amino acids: CASSQGDFTDTQYF. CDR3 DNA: TGCGCCAGCAGCCAAGGGGACTTCACAGATACGCAGTATTTT.